The 24 T cell receptor beta chains listed next were all sequenced from one sample in a study of T cells in Graves' hyperthyroidism and ophthalmopathy. Using RNA transcripts as the source, TCR beta CDR3 regions were amplified. TCR CDR3 regions were first amplified by RT-PCR with HTBI primers. TCRdb independently ran MiXCR on the multiplex PCR reads; one entry per CDR3 protein. The data hold 250,000 to 300,000 distinct CDR3 sequences, with approximately 13% observed a single time. Sequencing used blood. These receptors were collected from a woman in her thirties or forties with Graves' hyperthyroidism.

The sample holds a few counts of this clonotype. The gene calls are TRBV6-1 and TRBJ1-5; D is perhaps TRBD1 (6 bases). This CDR3 has 14 amino acids. Trimming shortened V by 4 bases and J by 3 bases, and 10 bases separated the two germline ends. Germline V gene sequence: CDR1 MNHNS, CDR2 SASEGT. This CDR3 is CASSVNRANQPQHF. For the CDR3, the DNA is TGTGCCAGCAGTGTCAACAGGGCCAATCAGCCCCAGCATTTT.

This clonotype was detected a few times. The chain couples TRBV30 to TRBJ2-2, with a weak D call TRBD1 (6 bases). There are 13 residues in the CDR3. Trimming removed 5 bases from V and 1 base from J, with 8 bases in between. The germline V gene has CDR1 GTSNPN and CDR2 SVGIG (reference sequence). CDR3 nucleotide sequence: TGTGCCTGGGGACAGATGAACACCGGGGAGCTGTTTTTT. Amino acid sequence: CAWGQMNTGELFF.

This clonotype was counted between two and nine times. The V and J genes are TRBV13 and TRBJ2-2; 10 bases map to TRBD2. The CDR3 is 17 residues long. The J segment lost 2 bases and the V segment lost 3 bases, leaving 6 bases of the junction unmatched. Germline-derived CDR1 and CDR2 are PRHDT and FYEKMQ (reference sequence). Here the CDR3 reads CASSFIPSGSNTGELFF. As DNA, the CDR3 is TGTGCCAGCAGCTTTATTCCTAGCGGGAGTAACACCGGGGAGCTGTTTTTT.

This clonotype was counted between two and nine times. The rearrangement joins TRBV7-9 to TRBJ1-4; D possibly corresponds to TRBD1 (6 bases). Germline loops: CDR1 SEHNR, CDR2 FQNEAQ (reference sequence). This CDR3 is built from 16 residues. The V end lost 5 bases, the J end lost 7 bases, and 20 bases lay between the germline ends. CDR3 DNA: TGTGCCAGCAGCGACCAGGTAGCAGGGGACTTTGAAAAACTGTTTTTT. It encodes CASSDQVAGDFEKLFF.

This clonotype has at least ten counts. The chain is built from TRBV2 and TRBJ2-7, with 9 bases identical to TRBD2. Trimming cost V 4 bases and J 2 bases; bases outside gene matches: 3. Per germline, CDR1 SNHLY and CDR2 FYNNEI. This CDR3 is 14 amino acids long. The CDR3, as DNA: TGTGCCAGCAGTGCTTTAGCGGGAGCCTACGAGCAGTACTTC. Encoded protein: CASSALAGAYEQYF.

This clonotype was observed at least ten times. The V call is TRBV2, the J call TRBJ2-7; D call uncertain. Germline CDR1 is SNHLY and CDR2 is FYNNEI. The length of the CDR3 is 13 residues. The V end was cut by 6 bases, the J end by 3 bases, with 12 bases between. The CDR3 here is CASRRTESYEQYF. For the CDR3, the DNA is TGTGCCAGCAGGAGGACGGAGAGCTACGAGCAGTACTTC.

This clonotype was found many times. The rearrangement uses TRBV27 and TRBJ1-6; no clear D. V was pared by 8 bases and J by 14 bases, with 16 bases between. The germline V gene encodes CDR1 MNHEY and CDR2 SMNVEV (reference sequence). The CDR3 loop spans 12 amino acids. CDR3 nucleotides: TGTGCCAGCGCCCCCAGCAGGAGATCCCTCCACTTT. It yields the protein CASAPSRRSLHF.

This clonotype was recorded at least ten times. The V and J genes are TRBV30 and TRBJ1-1, with unresolved D. Trimming left V 3 bases short and J 1 base short, with 9 bases between. The germline V gene has CDR1 GTSNPN and CDR2 SVGIG (reference sequence). The CDR3 consists of 13 residues. The CDR3 DNA reads as TGTGCCTGGAGCGAGGAAGAGAACACTGAAGCTTTCTTT. The encoded protein is CAWSEEENTEAFF.

This clonotype appeared many times. This chain connects TRBV5-1 to TRBJ2-5; D gene ambiguous. The germline CDR1 and CDR2 sequences are SGHRS and YFSETQ. The CDR3 sequence is 12 residues long. The V gene lost 2 bases and the J gene lost 4 bases, with 6 bases spanning the gap. CDR3 DNA: TGCGCCAGCAGCTTTTCTCCAGAGACCCAGTACTTC. Its protein product is CASSFSPETQYF.

The rearrangement uses TRBV27 and TRBJ1-2; D possibly corresponds to TRBD1 (5 bases). Trimming left V 6 bases short and J 5 bases short, with 13 bases between. This CDR3 spans 13 amino acids. Germline loops: CDR1 MNHEY, CDR2 SMNVEV (reference sequence). The CDR3 sequence: CASSLGRGYGYTF. Written as DNA, the CDR3 is TGTGCCAGCAGCTTGGGACGGGGATATGGCTACACCTTC.

This clonotype appeared a few times. The rearrangement links TRBV10-3 to TRBJ2-1, with a weak D call TRBD2 (5 bases). The CDR3 is 12 residues long. Looked up from germline, CDR1 is ENHRY and CDR2 is SYGVKD. The ends were cut back, 4 bases at V and 8 bases at J, with 9 bases in the middle. The CDR3 DNA is TGTGCCATCAGTGTGGATAGCGATGAGCAGTTCTTC. Translation gives CAISVDSDEQFF.

This clonotype was recorded at least ten times. V gene TRBV28 combines with J gene TRBJ2-2; D remains ambiguous. Germline V gives CDR1 MDHEN, CDR2 SYDVKM. The CDR3 runs 15 residues. The ends were cut back, 4 bases at V and 5 bases at J, with 14 bases in the middle. This CDR3 is CASSSVGVRTGELFF. The DNA of the CDR3 is TGTGCCAGCAGTTCCGTCGGTGTACGGACCGGGGAGCTGTTTTTT.

This clonotype was picked up many times. The rearrangement links TRBV5-5 to TRBJ1-4; possible D gene TRBD1, 6 bases. CDR3 length: 14 residues. The germline V and J ends were trimmed by 3 bases and 4 bases, with 10 bases remaining between them. Germline assignment: CDR1 SGHKS and CDR2 YYEKEE (reference sequence). The CDR3 is CASSSGQLNEKLFF. In DNA, the CDR3 is TGTGCCAGCAGCTCGGGACAACTTAATGAAAAACTGTTTTTT.

This clonotype was observed at least ten times. This chain joins TRBV5-1 and TRBJ2-5; D is ambiguous. CDR1 is SGHRS and CDR2 is YFSETQ in the germline V gene. Trimming removed 0 bases at V and 2 bases at J, with 8 bases between. The CDR3 sequence is 14 residues long. The CDR3 nucleotides read TGCGCCAGCAGCTTGGATGGGATGCAAGAGACCCAGTACTTC. Encoded protein: CASSLDGMQETQYF.

This clonotype appeared many times. The chain recombines TRBV10-2 with TRBJ1-1; no clear D gene. CDR1 WSHSY and CDR2 SAAADI come from the germline V gene. The germline V and J ends were trimmed by 2 bases and 1 base, with 8 bases remaining between them. The CDR3 is 14 residues long. CDR3 bases: TGCGCCAGCAGTGAGGACCCCGGGAACACTGAAGCTTTCTTT. This gives the protein CASSEDPGNTEAFF.

V usage is TRBV3-1 and J usage is TRBJ2-5, with D hard to call. Trimming stripped 1 base from V and 5 bases from J, with 11 bases between. CDR3 length: 14 residues. The germline V gene has CDR1 LGHDT and CDR2 YNNKEL (reference sequence). The chain's CDR3 is CASSQGTALETQYF. CDR3 sequence (DNA): TGTGCCAGCAGCCAAGGCACGGCTCTCGAGACCCAGTACTTC.

This clonotype was recorded a few times. An end of the junction differs from the germline gene, which may be a read error. The chain has TRBV18 and TRBJ2-3, with D possibly being TRBD1 or TRBD2 (5 bases each). Germline-derived CDR1 and CDR2 are KGHSH and LQKENI. The CDR3 runs 14 residues. CDR3 amino acids: CASSPKDSTGTQYF. In nucleotides, the CDR3 is TGTGCCAGCTCACCAAAGGACTCCACAGGTACGCAGTATTTT. Full variable domain (remainder filled in from reference TRBV18 and TRBJ2-3): NAGVMQNPRHLVRRRGQEARLRCSPMKGHSHVYWYRQLPEEGLKFMVYLQKENIIDESGMPKERFSAEFPKEGPSILRIQQVVRGDSAAYFCASSPKDSTGTQYFGPGTRLTVL.

There are many counts of this clonotype. The rearrangement joins TRBV12-3 or TRBV12-4 to TRBJ2-7, with 14 positions matching TRBD2. CDR3 length equals 20 residues. The junction had 18 bases not matched to a gene; V was cut back by 5 bases and J by 3 bases. CDR3 sequence reads: CASSPQKGLAGVSGGYEQYF. CDR3 in DNA: TGTGCCAGCAGTCCCCAAAAGGGACTAGCGGGAGTGTCTGGGGGCTACGAGCAGTACTTC.

V gene TRBV6-2 or TRBV6-3 combines with J gene TRBJ1-6; 9 bases align to TRBD1. V dropped 6 bases and J dropped 15; count of bases not matched to a gene: 12. Germline CDR1 MNHEY, CDR2 SVGEGT. The CDR3 runs 14 residues. CDR3 DNA sequence: TGTGCCAGCAGGCGGGGACAGGGTGGGTTAGTCCTCCACTTT. This sequence encodes CASRRGQGGLVLHF.

Many counts were recorded for this clonotype. This sequence joins TRBV12-3 or TRBV12-4 and TRBJ2-5, with D perhaps matching TRBD2 (5 bases). The CDR3 is made up of 13 amino acids. The V gene lost 3 bases and the J gene lost 5 bases, with 10 bases spanning the gap. The chain's CDR3 is CASSFRRRETQYF. The CDR3 DNA follows: TGTGCCAGCAGTTTTAGGAGGAGGGAGACCCAGTACTTC.

About this clonotype itself: Being one base from a much bigger clone, this may be a read error. The chain links TRBV19 to TRBJ1-1; D not certain. The germline gives CDR1 LNHDA, CDR2 SQIVND (reference sequence). Trimming cost V 3 bases and J 3 bases, with 14 bases left between them. The CDR3 runs to 15 residues. This CDR3 is CASSISDRLDTEAFF. CDR3 coding DNA: TGTGCCAGTAGTATCTCGGATAGGCTGGACACTGAAGCTTTCTTT.

This clonotype showed up just a few times. The chain couples TRBV13 to TRBJ2-7; 9 nucleotides line up with TRBD2. V lost 0 bases to trimming and J lost 2 bases; unmatched junction nucleotides: 5. This CDR3 has 16 residues. The germline V gene has CDR1 PRHDT and CDR2 FYEKMQ (reference sequence). The CDR3 DNA reads as TGTGCCAGCAGCTTAGGCCAGACTAGCGGAGCCTACGAGCAGTACTTC. Protein sequence: CASSLGQTSGAYEQYF.

This clonotype was picked up many times. The V call is TRBV28, the J call TRBJ1-2; TRBD1 is a possible D gene (6 bases). Germline V gene data show CDR1 as MDHEN and CDR2 as SYDVKM. The V gene lost 4 bases and the J gene lost 6 bases, with 24 bases spanning the gap. The CDR3 contains 17 residues. The DNA of the CDR3 is TGTGCCAGCAGTTCTCAGCGAAGGGCCAGGGGATTACATGGCTACACCTTC. This sequence encodes CASSSQRRARGLHGYTF.

This clonotype was observed a handful of times. The chain couples TRBV12-5 to TRBJ1-5, with TRBD1 identical over 7 bases. Germline CDR1 and CDR2: LGHNT and FRNRAP. V lost 0 bases and J lost 3; bases outside the gene matches: 5. This CDR3 comprises 16 residues. This CDR3 is CASGLVGQAYNQPQHF. The CDR3 DNA reads TGTGCTAGTGGTTTGGTCGGACAGGCCTACAATCAGCCCCAGCATTTT.